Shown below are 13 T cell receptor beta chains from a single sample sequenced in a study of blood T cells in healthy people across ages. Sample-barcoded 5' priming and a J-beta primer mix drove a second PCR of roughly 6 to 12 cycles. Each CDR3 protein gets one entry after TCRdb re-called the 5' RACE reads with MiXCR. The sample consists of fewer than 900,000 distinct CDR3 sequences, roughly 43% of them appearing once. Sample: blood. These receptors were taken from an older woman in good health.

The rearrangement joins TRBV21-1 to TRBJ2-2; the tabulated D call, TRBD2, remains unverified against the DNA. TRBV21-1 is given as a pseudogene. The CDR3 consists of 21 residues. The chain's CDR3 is CASSKAGGETSGSENTGELFF. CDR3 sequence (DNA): TGTGCCAGCAGCAAAGCTGGGGGGGAAACTAGCGGGAGTGAAAACACCGGGGAGCTGTTTTTT.

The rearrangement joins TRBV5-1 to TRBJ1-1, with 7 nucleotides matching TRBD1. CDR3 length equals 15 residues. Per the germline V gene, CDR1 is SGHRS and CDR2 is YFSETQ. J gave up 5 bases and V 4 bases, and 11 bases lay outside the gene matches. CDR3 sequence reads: CASSAGGAGGTEAFF. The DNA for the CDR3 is TGCGCCAGCAGCGCTGGAGGAGCAGGGGGGACTGAAGCTTTCTTT.

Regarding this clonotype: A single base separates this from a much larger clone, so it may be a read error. The CDR3 reads CSASGKGTQYF. In DNA, the CDR3 is TGCAGTGCTAGCGGCAAAGGGACCCAGTACTTC. V usage is TRBV20-1 and J usage is TRBJ2-7; D is ambiguous. The J call may be wrong; the DNA end is better matched by TRBJ2-5. The CDR3 sequence is 11 residues long. In germline, CDR1 is DFQATT, CDR2 SNEGSKA (reference sequence).

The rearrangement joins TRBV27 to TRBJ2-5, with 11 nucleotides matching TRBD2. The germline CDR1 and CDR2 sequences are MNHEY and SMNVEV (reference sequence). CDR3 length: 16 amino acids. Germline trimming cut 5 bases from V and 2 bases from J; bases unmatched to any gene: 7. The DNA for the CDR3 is TGTGCCAGCAGTCCTGGGACTAGCGGAGCACAAGAGACCCAGTACTTC. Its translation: CASSPGTSGAQETQYF.

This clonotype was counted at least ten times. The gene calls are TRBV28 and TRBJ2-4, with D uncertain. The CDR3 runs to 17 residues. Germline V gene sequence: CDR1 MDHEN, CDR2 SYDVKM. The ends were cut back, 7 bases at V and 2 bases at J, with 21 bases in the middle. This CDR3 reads CASTERVGLLSKNIQYF. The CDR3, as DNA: TGTGCCAGCACCGAAAGGGTAGGGCTTTTGTCCAAAAACATTCAGTACTTC.

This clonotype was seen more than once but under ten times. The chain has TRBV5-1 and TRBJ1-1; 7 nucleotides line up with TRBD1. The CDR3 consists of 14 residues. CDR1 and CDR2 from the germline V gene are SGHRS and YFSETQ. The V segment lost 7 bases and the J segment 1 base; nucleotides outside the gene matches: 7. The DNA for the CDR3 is TGCGCCAGCCACCAGGGACAGCAGAACACTGAAGCTTTCTTT. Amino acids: CASHQGQQNTEAFF.

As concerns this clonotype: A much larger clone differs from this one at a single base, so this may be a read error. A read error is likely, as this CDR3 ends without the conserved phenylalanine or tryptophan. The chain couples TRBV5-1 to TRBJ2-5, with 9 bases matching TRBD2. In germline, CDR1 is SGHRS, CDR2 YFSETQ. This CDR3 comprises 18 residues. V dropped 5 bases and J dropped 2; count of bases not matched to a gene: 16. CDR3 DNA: TGCGCCAGCAGTAACGCAGCACTAGCGGGCGGGATGCAAGAGACCCAGTACTAC. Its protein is CASSNAALAGGMQETQYY.

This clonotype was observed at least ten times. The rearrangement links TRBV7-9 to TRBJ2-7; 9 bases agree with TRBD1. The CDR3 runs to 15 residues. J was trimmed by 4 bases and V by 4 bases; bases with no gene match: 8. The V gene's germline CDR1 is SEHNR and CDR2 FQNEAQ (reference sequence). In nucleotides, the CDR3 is TGTGCCAGCAGCTCCCCCGGGACAGGGACATACGAGCAGTACTTC. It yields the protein CASSSPGTGTYEQYF.

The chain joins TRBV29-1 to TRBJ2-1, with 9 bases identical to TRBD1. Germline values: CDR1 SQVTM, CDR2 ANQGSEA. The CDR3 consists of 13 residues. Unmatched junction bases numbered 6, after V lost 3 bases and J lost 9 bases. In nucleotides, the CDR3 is TGCAGCGTTGAGGGACAGGGAATTAGTGAGCAGTTCTTC. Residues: CSVEGQGISEQFF.

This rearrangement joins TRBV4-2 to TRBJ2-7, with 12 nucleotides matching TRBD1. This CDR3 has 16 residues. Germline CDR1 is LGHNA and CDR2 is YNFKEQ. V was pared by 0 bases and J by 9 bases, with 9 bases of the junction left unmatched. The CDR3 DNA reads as TGTGCCAGCAGCCAAGATCAAGGGACAGGGGGCGAGAGGCAGTACTTC. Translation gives CASSQDQGTGGERQYF.

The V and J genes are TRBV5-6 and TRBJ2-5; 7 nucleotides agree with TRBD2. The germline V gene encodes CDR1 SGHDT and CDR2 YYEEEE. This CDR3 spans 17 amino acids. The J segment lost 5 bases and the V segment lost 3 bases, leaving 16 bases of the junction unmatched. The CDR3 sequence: CASSSVAGGVVGETQYF. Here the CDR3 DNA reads TGTGCCAGCAGCTCCGTAGCTGGGGGGGTCGTGGGGGAGACCCAGTACTTC. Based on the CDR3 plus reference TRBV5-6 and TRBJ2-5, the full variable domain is DAGVTQSPTHLIKTRGQQVTLRCSPKSGHDTVSWYQQALGQGPQFIFQYYEEEERQRGNFPDRFSGHQFPNYSSELNVNALLLGDSALYLCASSSVAGGVVGETQYFGPGTRLLVL.

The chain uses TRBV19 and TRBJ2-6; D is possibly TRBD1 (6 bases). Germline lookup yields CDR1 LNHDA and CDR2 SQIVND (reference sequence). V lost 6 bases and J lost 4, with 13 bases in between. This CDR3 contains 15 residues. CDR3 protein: CASRRTASGANVLTF. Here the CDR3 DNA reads TGTGCCAGTAGGCGGACAGCTTCGGGGGCCAACGTCCTGACTTTC.

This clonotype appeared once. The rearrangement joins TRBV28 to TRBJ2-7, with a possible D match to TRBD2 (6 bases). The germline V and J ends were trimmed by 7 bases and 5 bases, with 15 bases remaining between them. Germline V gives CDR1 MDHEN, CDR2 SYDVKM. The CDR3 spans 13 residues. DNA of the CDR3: TGTGCCAGCACCCCGCGGGGTGGCGACGAGCAGTACTTC. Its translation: CASTPRGGDEQYF.